This TCR beta chain originates from a study of T cell responses to AZD1222 COVID-19 vaccine. The germline gives CDR1 MDHEN, CDR2 SYDVKM. The CDR3 sequence is 14 residues long. V gave up 7 bases and J gave up 2 bases, with 15 bases separating them. Produced via immunoSEQ multiplex PCR; TCRdb's table is partial and in-frame only. In the table there are tens of thousands of clones, 75% to 85% of which are singletons. This chain uses TRBV28 with TRBJ2-7; no definite D call. The source is an adult in good health. The sample here was peripheral blood, taken on day 0 of AZD1222 vaccination. This CDR3 is CASNMQTETYEQYF. The CDR3 coding sequence is TGTGCCAGCAATATGCAGACCGAAACCTACGAGCAGTACTTC.